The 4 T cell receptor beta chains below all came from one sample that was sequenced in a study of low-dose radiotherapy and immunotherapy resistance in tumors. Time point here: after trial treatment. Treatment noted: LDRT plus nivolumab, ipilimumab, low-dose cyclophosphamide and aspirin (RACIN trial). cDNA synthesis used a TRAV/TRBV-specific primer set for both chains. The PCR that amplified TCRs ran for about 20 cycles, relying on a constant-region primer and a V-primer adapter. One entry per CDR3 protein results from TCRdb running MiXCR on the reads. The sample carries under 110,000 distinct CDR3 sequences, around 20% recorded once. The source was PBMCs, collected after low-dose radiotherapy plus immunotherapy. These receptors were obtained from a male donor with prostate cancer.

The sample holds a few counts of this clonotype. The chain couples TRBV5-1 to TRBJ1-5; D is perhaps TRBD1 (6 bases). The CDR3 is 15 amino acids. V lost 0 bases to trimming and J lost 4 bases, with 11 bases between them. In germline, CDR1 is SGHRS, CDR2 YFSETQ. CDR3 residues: CASSLGFGTNQPQHF. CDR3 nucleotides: TGCGCCAGCAGCTTGGGCTTCGGGACAAATCAGCCCCAGCATTTT.

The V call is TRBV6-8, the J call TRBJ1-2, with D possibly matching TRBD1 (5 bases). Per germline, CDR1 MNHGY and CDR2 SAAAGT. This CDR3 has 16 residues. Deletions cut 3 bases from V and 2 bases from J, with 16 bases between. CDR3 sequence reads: CASSYRDEGPNYGYTF. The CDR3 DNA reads TGTGCCAGCAGTTATAGGGACGAAGGTCCCAACTATGGCTACACCTTC.

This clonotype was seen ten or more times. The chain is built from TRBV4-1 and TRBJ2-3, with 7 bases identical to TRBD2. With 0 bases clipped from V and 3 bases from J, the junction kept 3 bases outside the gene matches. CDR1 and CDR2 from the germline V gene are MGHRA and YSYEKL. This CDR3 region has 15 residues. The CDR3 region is CASSQEERETDTQYF. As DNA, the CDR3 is TGCGCCAGCAGCCAAGAGGAGCGGGAAACAGATACGCAGTATTTT.

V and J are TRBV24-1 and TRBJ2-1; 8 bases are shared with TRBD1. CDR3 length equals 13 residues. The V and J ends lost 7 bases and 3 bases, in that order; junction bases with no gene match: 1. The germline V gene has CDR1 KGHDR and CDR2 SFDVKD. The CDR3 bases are TGTGCCACCAGGGACAGGGACTACAATGAGCAGTTCTTC. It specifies CATRDRDYNEQFF.